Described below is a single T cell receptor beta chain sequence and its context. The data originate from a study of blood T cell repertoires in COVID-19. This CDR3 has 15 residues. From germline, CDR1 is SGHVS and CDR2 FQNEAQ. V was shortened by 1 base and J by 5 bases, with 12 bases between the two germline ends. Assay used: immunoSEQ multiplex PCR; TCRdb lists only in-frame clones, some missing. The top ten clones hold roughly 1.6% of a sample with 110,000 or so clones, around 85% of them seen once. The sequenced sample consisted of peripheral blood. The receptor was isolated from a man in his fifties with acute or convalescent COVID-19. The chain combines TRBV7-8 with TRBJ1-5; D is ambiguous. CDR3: CASSLGRERYQPQHF. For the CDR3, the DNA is TGTGCCAGCAGCTTAGGGAGGGAGCGTTATCAGCCCCAGCATTTT.